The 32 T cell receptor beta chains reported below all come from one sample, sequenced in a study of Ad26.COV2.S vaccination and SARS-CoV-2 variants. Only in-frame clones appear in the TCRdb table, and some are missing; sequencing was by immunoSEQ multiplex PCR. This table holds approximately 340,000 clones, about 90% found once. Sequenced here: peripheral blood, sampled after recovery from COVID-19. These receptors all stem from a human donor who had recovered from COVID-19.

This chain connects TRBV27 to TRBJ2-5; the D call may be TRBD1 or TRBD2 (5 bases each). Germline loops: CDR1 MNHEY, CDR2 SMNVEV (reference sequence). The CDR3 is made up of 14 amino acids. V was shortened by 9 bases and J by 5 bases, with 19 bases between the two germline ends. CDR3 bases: TGTGCCAGTGCTCGGGCCGGCGAGGGGGAGACCCAGTACTTC. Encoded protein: CASARAGEGETQYF.

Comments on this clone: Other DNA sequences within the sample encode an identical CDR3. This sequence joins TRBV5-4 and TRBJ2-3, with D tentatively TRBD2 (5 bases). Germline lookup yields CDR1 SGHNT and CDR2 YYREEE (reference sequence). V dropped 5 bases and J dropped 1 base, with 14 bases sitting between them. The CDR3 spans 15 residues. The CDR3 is CASSLRSGGTDTQYF. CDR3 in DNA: TGTGCCAGCAGTCTACGGTCCGGGGGCACAGATACGCAGTATTTT.

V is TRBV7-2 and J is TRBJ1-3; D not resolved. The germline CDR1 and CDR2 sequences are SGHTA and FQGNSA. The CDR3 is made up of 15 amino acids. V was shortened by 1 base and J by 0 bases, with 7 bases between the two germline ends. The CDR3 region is CASSLVRNSGNTIYF. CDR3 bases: TGTGCCAGCAGCTTAGTGAGGAACTCTGGAAACACCATATATTTT.

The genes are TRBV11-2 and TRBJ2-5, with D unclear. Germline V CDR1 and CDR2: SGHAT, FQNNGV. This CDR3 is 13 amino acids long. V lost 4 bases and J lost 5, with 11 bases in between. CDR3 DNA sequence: TGTGCCAGCAGCTCTCCAAGGTGGGAGACCCAGTACTTC. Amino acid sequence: CASSSPRWETQYF.

CDR3 sequence: CASSLLWGLADTQYF. For the CDR3, the DNA is TGTGCCAGCAGCTTACTGTGGGGCCTCGCAGATACGCAGTATTTT. The J gene is TRBJ2-3, the V gene TRBV11-2, with a weak D call TRBD1 (5 bases). V shed 2 bases and J shed 4 bases, with 13 bases lying between them. The CDR3 is 15 residues long. From germline, CDR1 is SGHAT and CDR2 FQNNGV. Drawing the rest from reference TRBV11-2 and TRBJ2-3, the complete variable domain is EAGVAQSPRYKIIEKRQSVAFWCNPISGHATLYWYQQILGQGPKLLIQFQNNGVVDDSQLPKDRFSAERLKGVDSTLKIQPAKLEDSAVYLCASSLLWGLADTQYFGPGTRLTVL.

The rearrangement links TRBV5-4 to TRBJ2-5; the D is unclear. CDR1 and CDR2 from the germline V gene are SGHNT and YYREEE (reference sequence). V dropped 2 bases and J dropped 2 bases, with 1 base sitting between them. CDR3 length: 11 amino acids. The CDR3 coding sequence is TGTGCCAGCAGCTTACAAGAGACCCAGTACTTC. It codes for CASSLQETQYF.

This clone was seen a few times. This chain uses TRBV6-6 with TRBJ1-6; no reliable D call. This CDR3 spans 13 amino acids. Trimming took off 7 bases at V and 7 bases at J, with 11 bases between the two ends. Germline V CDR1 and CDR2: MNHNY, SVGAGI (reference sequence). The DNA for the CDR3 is TGTGCCAGCAATGAGGGATGGAATTCACCCCTCCACTTT. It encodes CASNEGWNSPLHF.

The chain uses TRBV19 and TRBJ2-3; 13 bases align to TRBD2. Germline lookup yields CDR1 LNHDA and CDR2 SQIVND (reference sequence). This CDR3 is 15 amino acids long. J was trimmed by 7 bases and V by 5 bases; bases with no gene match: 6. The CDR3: CASSLTSGGLYTQYF. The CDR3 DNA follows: TGTGCCAGTAGTTTGACTAGCGGGGGGTTGTATACGCAGTATTTT.

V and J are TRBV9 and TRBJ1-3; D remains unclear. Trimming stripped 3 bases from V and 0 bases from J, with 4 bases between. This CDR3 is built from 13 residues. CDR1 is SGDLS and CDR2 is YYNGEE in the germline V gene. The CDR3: CASSALSGNTIYF. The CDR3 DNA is TGTGCCAGCAGCGCCCTCTCTGGAAACACCATATATTTT.

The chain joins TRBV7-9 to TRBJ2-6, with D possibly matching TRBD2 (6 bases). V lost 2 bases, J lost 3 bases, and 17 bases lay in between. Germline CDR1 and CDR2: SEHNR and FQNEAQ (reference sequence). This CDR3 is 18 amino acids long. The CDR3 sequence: CASSLSGRDSGGANVLTF. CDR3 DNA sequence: TGTGCCAGCAGCTTAAGTGGCAGGGACTCGGGTGGGGCCAACGTCCTGACTTTC.

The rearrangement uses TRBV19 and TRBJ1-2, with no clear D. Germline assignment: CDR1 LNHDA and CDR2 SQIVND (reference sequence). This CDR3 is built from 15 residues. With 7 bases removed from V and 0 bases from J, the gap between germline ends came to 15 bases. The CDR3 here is CASTQLAAPNYGYTF. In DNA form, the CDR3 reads TGTGCCAGTACCCAGCTGGCAGCTCCTAACTATGGCTACACCTTC.

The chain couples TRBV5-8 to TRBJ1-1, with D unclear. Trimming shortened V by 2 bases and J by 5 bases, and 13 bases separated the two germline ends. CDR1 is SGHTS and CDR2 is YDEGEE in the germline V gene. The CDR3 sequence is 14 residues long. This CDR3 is CASSFEGRWTEAFF. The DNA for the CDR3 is TGTGCCAGCAGCTTCGAGGGCAGGTGGACTGAAGCTTTCTTT.

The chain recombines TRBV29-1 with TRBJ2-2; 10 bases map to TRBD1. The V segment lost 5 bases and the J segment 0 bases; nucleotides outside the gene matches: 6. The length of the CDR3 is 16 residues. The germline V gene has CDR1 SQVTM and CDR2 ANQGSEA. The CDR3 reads CSVLMGQGSNTGELFF. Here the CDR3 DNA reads TGCAGCGTTCTGATGGGACAGGGGTCGAACACCGGGGAGCTGTTTTTT.

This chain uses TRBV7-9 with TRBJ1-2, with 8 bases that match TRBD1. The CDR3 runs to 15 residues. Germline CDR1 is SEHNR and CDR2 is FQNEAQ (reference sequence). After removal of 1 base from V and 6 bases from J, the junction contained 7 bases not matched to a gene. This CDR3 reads CASSLGSTGGNGYTF. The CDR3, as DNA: TGTGCCAGCAGCTTAGGAAGTACAGGGGGGAATGGCTACACCTTC.

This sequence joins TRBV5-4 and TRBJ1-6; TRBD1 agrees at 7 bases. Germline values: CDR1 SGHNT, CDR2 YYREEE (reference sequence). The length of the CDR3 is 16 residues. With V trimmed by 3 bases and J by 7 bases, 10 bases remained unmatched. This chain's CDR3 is CASSSVKGAGNSPLHF. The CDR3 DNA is TGTGCCAGCAGCTCGGTGAAGGGGGCAGGCAATTCACCCCTCCACTTT.

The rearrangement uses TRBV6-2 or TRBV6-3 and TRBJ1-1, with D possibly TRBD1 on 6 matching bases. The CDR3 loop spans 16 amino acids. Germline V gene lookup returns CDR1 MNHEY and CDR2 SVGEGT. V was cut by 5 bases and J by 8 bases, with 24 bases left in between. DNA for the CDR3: TGTGCCAGCAGTCAACGTTTGGGGCAGGGGTCCCCCGAAGCTTTCTTT. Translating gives CASSQRLGQGSPEAFF.

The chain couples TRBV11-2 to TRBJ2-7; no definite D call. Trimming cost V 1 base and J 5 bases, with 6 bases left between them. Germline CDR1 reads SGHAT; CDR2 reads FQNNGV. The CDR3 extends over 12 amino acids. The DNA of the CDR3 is TGTGCCAGCAGCTTAGGGGGTCACGAGCAGTACTTC. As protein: CASSLGGHEQYF.

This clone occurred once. The CDR3 bases are TGTGCCAGCAGCTTCTCCGAGCAGTACTTC. Translated: CASSFSEQYF. J is TRBJ2-7 and V is TRBV5-8; D is unresolved. This CDR3 comprises 10 residues. With 2 bases removed from V and 6 bases from J, the gap between germline ends came to 3 bases. The germline V gene has CDR1 SGHTS and CDR2 YDEGEE.

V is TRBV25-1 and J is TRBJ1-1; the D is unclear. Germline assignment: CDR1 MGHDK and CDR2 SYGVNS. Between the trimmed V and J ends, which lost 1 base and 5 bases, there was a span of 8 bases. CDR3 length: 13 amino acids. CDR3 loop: CASSELAVTEAFF. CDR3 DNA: TGTGCCAGCAGTGAATTAGCAGTTACTGAAGCTTTCTTT.

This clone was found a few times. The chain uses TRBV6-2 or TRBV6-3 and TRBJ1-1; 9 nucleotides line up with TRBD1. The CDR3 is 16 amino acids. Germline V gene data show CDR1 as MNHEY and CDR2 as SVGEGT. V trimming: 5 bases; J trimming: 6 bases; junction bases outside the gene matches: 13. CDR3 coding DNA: TGTGCCAGCAGTCCCGGGACAGGGAAGATGGTCCCTGAAGCTTTCTTT. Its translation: CASSPGTGKMVPEAFF.

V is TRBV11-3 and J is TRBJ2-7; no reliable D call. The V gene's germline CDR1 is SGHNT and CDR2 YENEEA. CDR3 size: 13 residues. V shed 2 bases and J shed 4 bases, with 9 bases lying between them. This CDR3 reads CASSLMFGYEQYF. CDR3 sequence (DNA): TGTGCCAGCAGCTTAATGTTTGGATACGAGCAGTACTTC. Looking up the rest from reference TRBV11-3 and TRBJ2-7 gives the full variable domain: EAGVVQSPRYKIIEKKQPVAFWCNPISGHNTLYWYLQNLGQGPELLIRYENEEAVDDSQLPKDRFSAERLKGVDSTLKIQPAELGDSAVYLCASSLMFGYEQYFGPGTRLTVT.

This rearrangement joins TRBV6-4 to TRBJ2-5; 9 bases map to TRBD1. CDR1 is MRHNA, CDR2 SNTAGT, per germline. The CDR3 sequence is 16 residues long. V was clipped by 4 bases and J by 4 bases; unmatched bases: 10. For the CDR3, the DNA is TGTGCCAGCAGTGCAACCCCCGGGACAGGGCCAGAGACCCAGTACTTC. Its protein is CASSATPGTGPETQYF.

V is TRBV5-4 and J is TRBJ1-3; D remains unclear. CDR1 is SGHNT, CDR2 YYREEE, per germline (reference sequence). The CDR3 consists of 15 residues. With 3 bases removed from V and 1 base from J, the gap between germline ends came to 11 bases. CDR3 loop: CASSWLGGSGNTIYF. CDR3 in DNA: TGTGCCAGCAGCTGGCTCGGCGGGTCTGGAAACACCATATATTTT.

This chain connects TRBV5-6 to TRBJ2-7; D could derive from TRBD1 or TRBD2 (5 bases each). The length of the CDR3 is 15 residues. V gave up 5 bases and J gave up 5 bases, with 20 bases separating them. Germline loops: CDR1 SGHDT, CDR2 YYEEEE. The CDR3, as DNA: TGTGCCAGCAGGGTGGGGTGGGGGTTAAGTGACGAGCAGTACTTC. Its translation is CASRVGWGLSDEQYF.

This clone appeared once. CDR3 loop: CASSVGGGQGAYEQYF. The DNA of the CDR3 is TGTGCCAGCAGCGTAGGGGGAGGACAGGGGGCCTACGAGCAGTACTTC. The chain uses TRBV9 and TRBJ2-7; 10 nucleotides match TRBD1. CDR3 size: 16 residues. V shed 0 bases and J 2 bases; nucleotides not matched to a gene: 5. Per the germline V gene, CDR1 is SGDLS and CDR2 is YYNGEE. Looking up the rest from reference TRBV9 and TRBJ2-7 gives the full variable domain: DSGVTQTPKHLITATGQRVTLRCSPRSGDLSVYWYQQSLDQGLQFLIQYYNGEERAKGNILERFSAQQFPDLHSELNLSSLELGDSALYFCASSVGGGQGAYEQYFGPGTRLTVT.

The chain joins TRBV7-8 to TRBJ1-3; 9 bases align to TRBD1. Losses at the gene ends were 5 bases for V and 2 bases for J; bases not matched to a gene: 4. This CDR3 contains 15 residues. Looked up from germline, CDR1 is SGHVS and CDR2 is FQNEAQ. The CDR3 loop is CASSTGQGTGNTIYF. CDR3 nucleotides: TGTGCCAGCAGCACAGGACAGGGGACTGGAAACACCATATATTTT.

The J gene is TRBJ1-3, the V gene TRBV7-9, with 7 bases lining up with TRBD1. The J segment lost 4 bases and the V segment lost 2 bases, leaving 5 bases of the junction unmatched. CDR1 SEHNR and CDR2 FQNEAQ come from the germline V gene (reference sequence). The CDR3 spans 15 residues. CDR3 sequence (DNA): TGTGCCAGCAGCTTAACGGGACAGCCGGGAAACACCATATATTTT. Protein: CASSLTGQPGNTIYF.

The CDR3, as DNA: TGCAGTGTCAGCCCGAAAGAGACCCAGTACTTC. Amino acid sequence: CSVSPKETQYF. V gene TRBV20-1 combines with J gene TRBJ2-5; D not resolved. V was cut by 7 bases and J by 3 bases, with 9 bases left in between. Germline CDR1 and CDR2: DFQATT and SNEGSKA (reference sequence). The CDR3 loop spans 11 amino acids.

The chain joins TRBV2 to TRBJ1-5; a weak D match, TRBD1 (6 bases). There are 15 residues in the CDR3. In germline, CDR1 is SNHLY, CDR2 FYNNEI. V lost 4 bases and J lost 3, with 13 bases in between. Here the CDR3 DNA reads TGTGCCAGCAGTGTAGGTCAGGGGCCCAATCAGCCCCAGCATTTT. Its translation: CASSVGQGPNQPQHF.

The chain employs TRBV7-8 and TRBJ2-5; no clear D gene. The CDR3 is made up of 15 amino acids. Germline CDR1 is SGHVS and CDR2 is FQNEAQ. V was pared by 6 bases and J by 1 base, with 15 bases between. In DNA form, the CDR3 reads TGTGCCAGCAGGGGATGGGTGGGCAGCCAAGAGACCCAGTACTTC. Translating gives CASRGWVGSQETQYF.

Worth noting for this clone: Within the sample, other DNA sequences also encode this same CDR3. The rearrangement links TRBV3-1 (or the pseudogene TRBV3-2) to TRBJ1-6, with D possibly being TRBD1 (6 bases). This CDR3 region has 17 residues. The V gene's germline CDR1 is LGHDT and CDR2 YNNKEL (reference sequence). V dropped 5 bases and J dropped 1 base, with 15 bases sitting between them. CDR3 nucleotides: TGTGCCAGCAGCTCAAAATTAACAGGGTCCTATAATTCACCCCTCCACTTT. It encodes CASSSKLTGSYNSPLHF.

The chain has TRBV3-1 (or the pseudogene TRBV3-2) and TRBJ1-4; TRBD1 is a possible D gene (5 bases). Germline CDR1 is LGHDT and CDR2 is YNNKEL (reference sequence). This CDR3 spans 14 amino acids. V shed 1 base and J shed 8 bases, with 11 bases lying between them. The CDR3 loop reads CASSQGRDGEKLFF. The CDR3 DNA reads TGTGCCAGCAGCCAAGGCCGGGACGGGGAAAAACTGTTTTTT.